Sequencing of this T cell receptor (beta chain) was carried out in a study of cytomegalovirus exposure and HLA in healthy donors. This clone turned up a few times. The target antigen is unknown. 60 Vbeta and 13 Jbeta primers were used in PCR. The assay was immunoSEQ multiplex PCR, and TCRdb's table has in-frame clones only and misses some. The table includes tens of thousands of clones, over 70% detected once. From germline, CDR1 is MDHEN and CDR2 SYDVKM. The CDR3 runs to 15 residues. Unmatched junction bases numbered 9, after V lost 6 bases and J lost 6 bases. Findings of the study overall: Later, an analysis found that common viral pathogens appeared to be linked with several of the most significant clusters.

The sequence derives from a woman aged 40 to 55 in good health and CMV-seronegative. This sequence joins TRBV28 and TRBJ1-5, with 9 nucleotides matching TRBD1. Sequenced input: PBMCs. CDR3 in amino acids: CASSSPGTGSQPQHF. CDR3 nucleotide sequence: TGTGCCAGCAGCTCCCCCGGGACAGGGTCTCAGCCCCAGCATTTT.